This T cell receptor (beta chain) was sequenced for a study of cytomegalovirus exposure and HLA in healthy donors. Study-level results: Rarity characterized most TCR sequences, yet some public TCRs appeared in many donors. Confirmation in vitro established that three CMV-associated chains were specific for CMV antigens.

The PCR was carried out with 60 Vbeta primers and 13 Jbeta primers. Produced via immunoSEQ multiplex PCR; TCRdb's table is partial and in-frame only. The table for this sample gives nearly 200,000 clones. Notes on this clone: What it binds is not known.

With 5 bases clipped from V and 5 bases from J, the junction kept 7 bases outside the gene matches. CDR1 and CDR2 (germline): SQVTM, ANQGSEA. This CDR3 has 13 residues. This TCR came from a boy between 10 and 17 years old in good health and CMV-seronegative. The V gene is TRBV29-1, the J gene TRBJ2-5; 8 bases match TRBD1. The sequencing input was PBMCs. The DNA of the CDR3 is TGCAGCGTTTCGGACAGGGCATCGGAGACCCAGTACTTC. This sequence encodes CSVSDRASETQYF.